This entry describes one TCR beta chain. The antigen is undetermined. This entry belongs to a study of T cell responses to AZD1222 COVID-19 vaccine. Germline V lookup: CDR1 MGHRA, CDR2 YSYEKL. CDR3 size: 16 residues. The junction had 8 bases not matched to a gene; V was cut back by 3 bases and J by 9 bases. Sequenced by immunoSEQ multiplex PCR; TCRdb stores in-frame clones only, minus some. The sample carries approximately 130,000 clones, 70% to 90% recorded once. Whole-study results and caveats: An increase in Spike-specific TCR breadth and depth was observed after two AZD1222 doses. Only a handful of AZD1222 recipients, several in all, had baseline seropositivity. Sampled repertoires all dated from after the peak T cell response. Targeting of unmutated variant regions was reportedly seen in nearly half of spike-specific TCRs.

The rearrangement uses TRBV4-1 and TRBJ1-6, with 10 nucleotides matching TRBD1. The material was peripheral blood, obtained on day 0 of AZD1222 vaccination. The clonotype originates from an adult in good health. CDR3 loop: CASSQTGTGEGSPLHF. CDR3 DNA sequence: TGCGCCAGCAGCCAGACCGGGACAGGGGAGGGTTCACCCCTCCACTTT.